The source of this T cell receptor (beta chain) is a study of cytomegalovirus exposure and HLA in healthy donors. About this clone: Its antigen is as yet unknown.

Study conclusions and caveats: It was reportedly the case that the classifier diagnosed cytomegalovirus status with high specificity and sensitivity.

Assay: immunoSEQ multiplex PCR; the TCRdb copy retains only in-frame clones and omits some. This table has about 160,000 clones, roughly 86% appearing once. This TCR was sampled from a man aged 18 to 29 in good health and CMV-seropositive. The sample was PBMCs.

CDR3 DNA sequence: TGCAGCATTTCCCACAGGGCTGCCTCTGGAAACACCATATATTTT. This gives the protein CSISHRAASGNTIYF. J is TRBJ1-3 and V is TRBV29-1; D possibly corresponds to TRBD1 (6 bases). V lost 8 bases and J 0 bases, leaving 17 bases between the germline ends. Germline lookup yields CDR1 SQVTM and CDR2 ANQGSEA. The CDR3 totals 15 residues.